The 30 T cell receptor beta chains reported below all come from one sample, sequenced in a study of T cells after yellow fever vaccination. TCRdb recomputed calls from the 5' RACE reads with MiXCR, one row per CDR3 protein. The sample comprises 100,000 to 150,000 distinct CDR3 sequences, about 7% of which are singletons, and roughly 2.8% rests with the top ten. The material sequenced was CD4+ T cells sorted from PBMCs, taken approximately 47 days after the first yellow fever vaccination. All receptors derive from a man younger than 35 who received the YFV17D yellow fever vaccine.

The gene calls are TRBV5-4 and TRBJ2-7; the match to TRBD1 covers 9 bases. The CDR3 has 14 residues. Unmatched junction bases numbered 4, after V lost 4 bases and J lost 2 bases. From germline, CDR1 is SGHNT and CDR2 YYREEE (reference sequence). CDR3 amino acids: CASSPDRGTYEQYV. The CDR3 DNA reads as TGTGCCAGCAGCCCGGACAGGGGCACCTACGAGCAGTACGTC.

Details on this clonotype: A much larger clone differs by one base, so this may be a read error. This chain links TRBV5-1 with TRBJ1-4; TRBD1 matches 8 bases. The junction had 6 bases not matched to a gene; V was cut back by 3 bases and J by 5 bases. CDR3 length equals 15 residues. CDR1 is SGHRS, CDR2 YFSETQ, per germline. CDR3 loop: CASSWLTGVNEKLFF. CDR3 in DNA: TGCGCCAGCAGCTGGTTGACAGGGGTAAATGAAAAACTGTTTTTT.

This clonotype occurred many times. The V and J genes are TRBV24-1 and TRBJ2-7, with D perhaps TRBD1 (6 bases). This CDR3 region has 14 residues. V lost 3 bases, J lost 3 bases, and 11 bases lay in between. CDR1 is KGHDR and CDR2 is SFDVKD in the germline V gene. The DNA for the CDR3 is TGTGCCACCAGTGATCAAACAGGGAACTACGAGCAGTACGTC. As protein: CATSDQTGNYEQYV.

Remarks on this clonotype: A much larger clonotype is one base distant, so this may be a read error. The V and J genes are TRBV11-2 and TRBJ1-1; D remains unclear. The CDR3 length is 12 residues. The germline gives CDR1 SGHAT, CDR2 FQNNGV. The V end lost 5 bases, the J end lost 6 bases, and 10 bases lay between the germline ends. The chain's CDR3 is CASSPCAPEAFF. In DNA, the CDR3 is TGTGCCAGCAGCCCTTGCGCCCCTGAAGCTTTCTTT.

This clonotype was observed at least ten times. The chain employs TRBV7-2 and TRBJ2-5, with D unresolved. The V end was cut by 3 bases, the J end by 5 bases, with 7 bases between. Germline CDR1 is SGHTA and CDR2 is FQGNSA. The CDR3 has 12 residues. In DNA, the CDR3 is TGTGCCAGCAGCTTGATGGGCGAGACCCAGTACTTC. As protein: CASSLMGETQYF.

This clonotype was seen repeatedly, ten times or more. The chain links TRBV6-5 to TRBJ1-6; 10 bases align to TRBD1. Germline CDR1 and CDR2: MNHEY and SVGAGI. V dropped 4 bases and J dropped 10; count of bases not matched to a gene: 4. This CDR3 contains 14 residues. The CDR3 sequence: CASSSGTGESPLHF. The CDR3 nucleotides read TGTGCCAGCAGTTCCGGGACAGGGGAATCACCCCTCCACTTT.

There are many counts of this clonotype. V usage is TRBV12-3 or TRBV12-4 and J usage is TRBJ1-3; D remains unclear. The ends were cut back, 10 bases at V and 2 bases at J, with 15 bases in the middle. This CDR3 contains 14 residues. The CDR3 spells CANSPYGAGNTIYF. The CDR3 DNA is TGTGCCAACTCACCCTACGGAGCTGGAAACACCATATATTTT.

There are a few counts of this clonotype. Germline is not matched at one junction end, which may reflect a read error. This chain joins TRBV5-6 and TRBJ1-6; maybe TRBD1 (6 bases). From germline, CDR1 is SGHDT and CDR2 YYEEEE. This CDR3 is built from 15 residues. CDR3 sequence (DNA): TGTGCCAGCAGTTTGGGAGGGGGTTGGAATTCACCCCTCCACTTT. Encoded protein: CASSLGGGWNSPLHF.

In its sample, this clonotype was seen many times. The rearrangement joins TRBV5-4 to TRBJ2-2; the match to TRBD1 covers 9 bases. The J segment lost 1 base and the V segment lost 5 bases, leaving 6 bases of the junction unmatched. CDR1 and CDR2 from the germline V gene are SGHNT and YYREEE (reference sequence). This CDR3 is 16 amino acids long. CDR3 amino acids: CASSPLDRGNTGELFF. The CDR3 DNA sequence: TGTGCCAGCAGTCCACTGGACAGGGGGAACACCGGGGAGCTGTTTTTT.

This clonotype has a count of ten or more. The V call is TRBV6-5, the J call TRBJ1-6; D is undetermined. The CDR3 loop spans 14 amino acids. CDR1 is MNHEY and CDR2 is SVGAGI in the germline V gene. The ends were cut back, 6 bases at V and 8 bases at J, with 14 bases in the middle. The CDR3 bases are TGTGCCAGCAGCAACACTTATAAGGATTCACCCCTCCACTTT. The encoded protein is CASSNTYKDSPLHF.

The table lists this clonotype with many counts. This chain joins TRBV6-5 and TRBJ2-5; D is perhaps TRBD1 (5 bases). The germline CDR1 and CDR2 sequences are MNHEY and SVGAGI. V shed 2 bases and J shed 0 bases, with 10 bases lying between them. There are 15 residues in the CDR3. The CDR3 nucleotides read TGTGCCAGCAGTTACAACCAGGGAAACCAAGAGACCCAGTACTTC. Its translation: CASSYNQGNQETQYF.

This clonotype showed up many times. CDR3 in DNA: TGCAGTGCTCTTAGCGGGGGGGCCCGTGCTAGCACAGATACGCAGTATTTT. It yields the protein CSALSGGARASTDTQYF. V and J are TRBV20-1 and TRBJ2-3, with TRBD2 identical over 11 bases. The CDR3 loop spans 17 amino acids. V lost 5 bases to trimming and J lost 0 bases; unmatched junction nucleotides: 10. Germline values: CDR1 DFQATT, CDR2 SNEGSKA (reference sequence).

Turning to this clonotype: The junction departs from the called germline gene at one end, perhaps through a read error. The chain employs TRBV13 and TRBJ2-1, with 9 nucleotides matching TRBD2. Per germline, CDR1 PRHDT and CDR2 FYEKMQ (reference sequence). The CDR3 extends over 16 amino acids. This CDR3 reads CACSLGPGGGVNEQFF. Written as DNA, the CDR3 is TGTGCCTGCAGCTTAGGTCCGGGCGGGGGGGTTAATGAGCAGTTCTTC.

This clonotype has more than one count but fewer than ten. The rearrangement uses TRBV5-5 and TRBJ1-5; 7 nucleotides agree with TRBD1. CDR3 size: 16 residues. V lost 4 bases and J lost 0; bases outside the gene matches: 7. The germline CDR1 and CDR2 sequences are SGHKS and YYEKEE (reference sequence). The CDR3 DNA is TGTGCCAGCAGCCGGACGACAGGGTATAGCAATCAGCCCCAGCATTTT. This codes for CASSRTTGYSNQPQHF.

This clonotype was observed many times. This chain joins TRBV27 and TRBJ2-4; no firm D call. The CDR3 consists of 14 residues. The germline CDR1 and CDR2 sequences are MNHEY and SMNVEV (reference sequence). Trimming took 6 bases from V and 6 from J, leaving 15 bases between them. CDR3 DNA: TGTGCCAGCAGCTACGGACCGACGCCAAACATTCAGTACTTC. Encoded protein: CASSYGPTPNIQYF.

This clonotype was detected many times. This chain links TRBV2 with TRBJ2-1, with TRBD2 as a possible D gene (6 bases). There are 14 residues in the CDR3. Between the trimmed V and J ends, which lost 4 bases and 3 bases, there was a span of 10 bases. CDR1 is SNHLY and CDR2 is FYNNEI in the germline V gene. CDR3 in DNA: TGTGCCAGCAGTGCGGGGGAGCTCTACAATGAGCAGTTCTTC. Translated, it gives CASSAGELYNEQFF. Supplemented by reference TRBV2 and TRBJ2-1, the full variable domain reads EPEVTQTPSHQVTQMGQEVILRCVPISNHLYFYWYRQILGQKVEFLVSFYNNEISEKSEIFDDQFSVERPDGSNFTLKIRSTKLEDSAMYFCASSAGELYNEQFFGPGTRLTVL.

This clonotype appeared a few times. V usage is TRBV30 and J usage is TRBJ2-1; 8 bases fit TRBD2. The CDR3 sequence is 14 residues long. The trim removed 2 bases at V and 4 bases at J, leaving 4 bases unmatched. Germline V gene sequence: CDR1 GTSNPN, CDR2 SVGIG (reference sequence). The CDR3 nucleotides are TGTGCCTGGAGTTCCAAGCGGGGGTACAATGAGCAGTTCTTC. It encodes CAWSSKRGYNEQFF.

This clonotype was found many times. The chain couples TRBV7-2 to TRBJ2-5; weak D call: TRBD2 (7 bases). Trimming took off 6 bases at V and 2 bases at J, with 19 bases between the two ends. In germline, CDR1 is SGHTA, CDR2 FQGNSA. The CDR3 contains 16 residues. CDR3 residues: CASSPQGRGSQETQYF. The CDR3 bases are TGTGCCAGCAGTCCCCAGGGGAGGGGCTCGCAAGAGACCCAGTACTTC.

This clonotype showed up many times. The CDR3 nucleotides are TGCGCCAGCAGCGCCAGCAATGAGCAGTTCTTC. Amino acids: CASSASNEQFF. This chain joins TRBV5-1 and TRBJ2-1; no reliable D call. V was trimmed by 4 bases and J by 6 bases, leaving 5 bases between them. CDR3 length: 11 residues. Germline lookup yields CDR1 SGHRS and CDR2 YFSETQ.

This clonotype appeared many times. V usage is TRBV5-1 and J usage is TRBJ2-6; D remains ambiguous. Germline V gene lookup returns CDR1 SGHRS and CDR2 YFSETQ. V lost 0 bases and J 1 base, leaving 8 bases between the germline ends. The CDR3 has 16 residues. The CDR3 loop reads CASSLDQLSGANVLTF. CDR3 in DNA: TGCGCCAGCAGCTTGGATCAGTTATCTGGGGCCAACGTCCTGACTTTC.

This clonotype was seen at least ten times. The chain joins TRBV5-6 to TRBJ2-5; 7 nucleotides line up with TRBD1. Germline V gene data show CDR1 as SGHDT and CDR2 as YYEEEE. This CDR3 region has 17 residues. J gave up 2 bases and V 0 bases, and 10 bases lay outside the gene matches. In DNA, the CDR3 is TGTGCCAGCAGCTTGGGAGTAGTCCCGGGACAGCAAGAGACCCAGTACTTC. The encoded protein is CASSLGVVPGQQETQYF.

This clonotype was recorded many times. CDR3 region: CASSDPLGEQYF. CDR3 DNA: TGTGCCAGCAGTGACCCCCTGGGTGAGCAGTACTTC. The chain combines TRBV2 with TRBJ2-7; D gene unclear. The V gene lost 3 bases and the J gene lost 7 bases, with 10 bases spanning the gap. Germline loops: CDR1 SNHLY, CDR2 FYNNEI. The CDR3 covers 12 residues.

The table lists this clonotype with many counts. The J gene is TRBJ1-1, the V gene TRBV6-2 or TRBV6-3, with TRBD1 matching 9 bases. The germline V gene has CDR1 MNHEY and CDR2 SVGEGT. The CDR3 is 13 amino acids. V dropped 11 bases and J dropped 5; count of bases not matched to a gene: 9. The CDR3 loop is CASGQGRVTEAFF. Written as DNA, the CDR3 is TGTGCCTCCGGACAGGGGAGGGTTACTGAAGCTTTCTTT.

This clonotype was seen repeatedly, ten times or more. This chain connects TRBV6-2 or TRBV6-3 to TRBJ2-7; D call uncertain. The length of the CDR3 is 13 residues. CDR1 is MNHEY, CDR2 SVGEGT, per germline. The ends were cut back, 5 bases at V and 1 base at J, with 9 bases in the middle. CDR3 coding DNA: TGTGCCAGCAGTAAGGAGAGATCCTACGAGCAGTACGTC. As protein: CASSKERSYEQYV.

V is TRBV5-4 and J is TRBJ2-7; TRBD1 agrees at 8 bases. V trimming: 3 bases; J trimming: 3 bases; junction bases outside the gene matches: 5. The CDR3 length is 14 residues. Germline loops: CDR1 SGHNT, CDR2 YYREEE (reference sequence). CDR3 DNA sequence: TGTGCCAGCAGCTCCAGGACAGGGCGCTACGAGCAGTACTTC. This encodes CASSSRTGRYEQYF.

The chain combines TRBV7-2 with TRBJ2-3; 8 nucleotides line up with TRBD2. The germline V gene has CDR1 SGHTA and CDR2 FQGNSA. The CDR3 is made up of 13 amino acids. The V segment lost 11 bases and the J segment 2 bases; nucleotides outside the gene matches: 6. In DNA form, the CDR3 reads TGTGCCGGGAGCGGGGGAGACACAGATACGCAGTATTTT. Translating it yields CAGSGGDTDTQYF.

This clonotype has ten or more counts. The rearrangement links TRBV18 to TRBJ1-4, with a possible D match to TRBD1 (5 bases). The CDR3 sequence is 13 residues long. Looked up from germline, CDR1 is KGHSH and CDR2 is LQKENI. Trimming pared 4 bases from V and 5 bases from J, leaving 8 bases between. The CDR3 DNA is TGTGCCAGCTCACGGGGACCCAATGAAAAACTGTTTTTT. Protein sequence: CASSRGPNEKLFF.

This clonotype was detected a few times. The chain is built from TRBV5-1 and TRBJ1-2; 7 bases are shared with TRBD1. Germline loops: CDR1 SGHRS, CDR2 YFSETQ. The CDR3 is made up of 14 amino acids. J gave up 3 bases and V 4 bases, and 6 bases lay outside the gene matches. This CDR3 reads CASSRDRVDYGYTF. The CDR3 bases are TGCGCCAGCAGCAGAGACAGGGTAGACTATGGCTACACCTTC.

In its sample, this clonotype was seen a few times. This chain joins TRBV7-2 and TRBJ2-3; D may be TRBD1 or TRBD2 (5 bases each). CDR3 length: 17 residues. The germline V and J ends were trimmed by 1 base and 2 bases, with 16 bases remaining between them. Germline V gives CDR1 SGHTA, CDR2 FQGNSA. DNA of the CDR3: TGTGCCAGCAGCTTAGGGGACCCGGCCGGTGCCACAGATACGCAGTATTTT. The encoded protein is CASSLGDPAGATDTQYF.

This clonotype was counted at least ten times. The chain employs TRBV5-4 and TRBJ2-5; 10 nucleotides line up with TRBD1. Germline V lookup: CDR1 SGHNT, CDR2 YYREEE (reference sequence). The V gene end was trimmed by 4 bases and the J gene end by 4 bases; junction bases not matched to a gene: 4. This CDR3 spans 14 amino acids. The CDR3 nucleotides read TGTGCCAGCAGCCCGGACAGGGGGGGAGAGACCCAGTACTTC. Protein: CASSPDRGGETQYF.